This T cell receptor (beta chain) came from a study of blood T cell repertoires in COVID-19. V lost 7 bases to trimming and J lost 3 bases, with 10 bases between them. The germline V gene encodes CDR1 SNHLY and CDR2 FYNNEI. The CDR3 has 12 amino acids. Clones were sequenced by immunoSEQ multiplex PCR, and TCRdb holds only the in-frame ones, with some missing. Here the sample spans under 550,000 clones, about 90% being singletons. The sequence was collected from a man between 18 and 35 years old with COVID-19, enrolled during active disease. The V and J genes are TRBV2 and TRBJ2-7, with D tentatively TRBD1 (5 bases). Sequencing input: peripheral blood. This chain's CDR3 is CASTEDSYEQYF. The CDR3 coding sequence is TGTGCCAGCACCGAAGACAGCTACGAGCAGTACTTC.